This is a list of T cell receptor beta chains from one sample in a study of T cells in localized non-small cell lung cancer. Assay: immunoSEQ multiplex PCR; the TCRdb copy retains only in-frame clones and omits some. The sample lists tens of thousands of clones; roughly 78% were seen once. The material was peripheral blood, obtained before any cancer treatment. These receptors all come from a male donor aged 60 or over with stage II squamous cell lung carcinoma. The CDR3 runs from the conserved cysteine through the conserved F or W. The D gene is left open where the match is weak. Size tells how often a clone was seen (once, few, many) or the class of an expanded clone, and some rows leave it out.

d_call j_call clone_size v_call cdr3_aa cdr3_nt
TRBD1 TRBJ2-1 - TRBV6-5 CASRGQGYNEQFF TGTGCCAGCAGGGGACAGGGGTACAATGAGCAGTTCTTC
- TRBJ2-1 - TRBV5-1 CASSPTGEYNEQFF TGCGCCAGCAGCCCAACTGGTGAATACAATGAGCAGTTCTTC
- TRBJ2-7 few TRBV19 CASSIGQGYEQYF TGTGCCAGTAGTATCGGGCAGGGCTACGAGCAGTACTTC
- TRBJ1-2 - TRBV7-8 CASSSGAPYYYGYTF TGTGCCAGCAGCTCAGGGGCACCTTACTATTATGGCTACACCTTC
TRBD1 TRBJ2-1 - TRBV2 CASSGDRGNEQFF TGTGCCAGCAGTGGGGACAGGGGAAATGAGCAGTTCTTC
TRBD1 TRBJ1-1 few TRBV29-1 CSVVRDRGPSTEAFF TGCAGCGTTGTCAGGGACAGGGGGCCGAGTACTGAAGCTTTCTTT
- TRBJ1-1 few TRBV9 CASSLNTEAFF TGTGCCAGCAGTTTGAACACTGAAGCTTTCTTT
- TRBJ2-1 - TRBV7-8 CASSLAARVGYNEQFF TGTGCCAGCAGCTTAGCGGCCAGGGTGGGGTACAATGAGCAGTTCTTC
- TRBJ1-5 few TRBV27 CASSLGGSNQPQHF TGTGCCAGCAGTTTGGGGGGTAGCAATCAGCCCCAGCATTTT
- TRBJ1-5 - TRBV2 CASTLRGNSNQPQHF TGTGCCAGCACACTACGGGGAAACAGCAATCAGCCCCAGCATTTT
TRBD2 TRBJ2-1 - TRBV29-1 CSVERDYPNEQFF TGCAGCGTGGAGAGGGACTACCCGAATGAGCAGTTCTTC
- TRBJ2-7 - TRBV6-5 CASSLGGTLYEQYF TGTGCCAGCAGTTTAGGCGGTACCCTCTACGAGCAGTACTTC
TRBD1 TRBJ2-3 few TRBV29-1 CSVVTGGGQYF TGCAGCGTGGTCACAGGGGGCGGGCAGTATTTT
- TRBJ1-1 - TRBV6-5 CASSTGVNTEAFF TGTGCCAGCAGTACTGGAGTGAACACTGAAGCTTTCTTT
- TRBJ2-3 - TRBV6-5 CASSYGGSTDTQYF TGTGCCAGCAGTTACGGTGGGAGCACAGATACGCAGTATTTT